The 2 T cell receptor beta chains presented below share a single source sample, sequenced in a study of early T cells in non-severe SARS-CoV-2 infection. A single record per CDR3 protein comes from TCRdb applying MiXCR to the 5' RACE reads. This table has about 26,000 distinct CDR3 sequences, around 4.2% appearing once. Sequenced: whole blood. These receptors were taken from an adult who was a healthcare worker with PCR-confirmed SARS-CoV-2 infection or an uninfected control (not recorded which).

At least ten counts were recorded for this clonotype. The chain carries TRBV15 and TRBJ2-2; TRBD1 matches at 10 bases. V trimming: 6 bases; J trimming: 4 bases; junction bases outside the gene matches: 2. CDR3 size: 14 residues. The germline V gene encodes CDR1 LNHNV and CDR2 YYDKDF (reference sequence). The DNA for the CDR3 is TGTGCCACCAGAAGGGACAGGGGCACCGGGGAGCTGTTTTTT. This translates into CATRRDRGTGELFF.

Ten or more counts support this clonotype. This chain joins TRBV24-1 and TRBJ2-1; D is unresolved. CDR1 and CDR2 from the germline V gene are KGHDR and SFDVKD. This CDR3 has 12 amino acids. Trimming removed 0 bases at V and 7 bases at J, with 3 bases between. Written as DNA, the CDR3 is TGTGCCACCAGTGATTTGAATAATGAGCAGTTCTTC. It translates to CATSDLNNEQFF.